Described below is a single T cell receptor (beta chain) sequence and its context. Its specificity is not known. Assay used: immunoSEQ multiplex PCR; TCRdb lists only in-frame clones, some missing. The table shows some 39,000 clones, with around 92% occurring only once. The sample belongs to a study of graft-versus-host responses after intestinal transplantation. Study-level background: All recipients were given anti-thymocyte globulin induction, and tacrolimus and steroids were then administered for around three years.

Points from the study as a whole: GvH clones detected in recipient marrow included some appearing first in ileum or blood. There was an association between peak levels of circulating GvH clones and early post-transplant HvG declines.

Trimming cost V 0 bases and J 5 bases, with 10 bases left between them. The CDR3 spans 14 residues. The germline V gene has CDR1 MGHRA and CDR2 YSYEKL. This sequence originates from a human patient who received an intestinal transplant, so some T cells may come from the graft donor. This chain joins TRBV4-1 and TRBJ2-5, with unresolved D. The specimen comprised PBMCs, sampled 260 to 280 days after transplant. The CDR3 loop reads CASSQDAGFETQYF. CDR3 sequence (DNA): TGCGCCAGCAGCCAAGATGCCGGGTTTGAGACCCAGTACTTC.